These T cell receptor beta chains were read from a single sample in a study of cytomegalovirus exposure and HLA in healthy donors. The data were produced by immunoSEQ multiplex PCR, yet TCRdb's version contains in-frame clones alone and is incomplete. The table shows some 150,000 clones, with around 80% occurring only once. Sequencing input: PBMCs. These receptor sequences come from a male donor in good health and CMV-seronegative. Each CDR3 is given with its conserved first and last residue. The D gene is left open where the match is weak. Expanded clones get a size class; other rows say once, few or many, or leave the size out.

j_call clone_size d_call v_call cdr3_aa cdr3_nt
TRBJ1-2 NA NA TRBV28 CASSSVIYGYTF TGTGCCAGCAGTTCAGTAATCTATGGCTACACCTTC
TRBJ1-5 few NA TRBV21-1 CASSPGWGQPQHF TGTGCCAGCAGCCCAGGGTGGGGTCAGCCCCAGCATTTT
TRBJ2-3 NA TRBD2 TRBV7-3 CASSPKRGGLPDTQYF TGTGCCAGCAGCCCGAAGCGGGGGGGCCTTCCAGATACGCAGTATTTT
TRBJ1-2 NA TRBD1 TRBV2 CASSETRGLYGYTF TGTGCCAGCAGTGAGACGAGGGGGCTGTATGGCTACACCTTC
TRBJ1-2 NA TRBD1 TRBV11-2 CASTQLGDRVRGYTF TGTGCCAGCACACAGTTGGGGGACAGGGTACGTGGCTACACCTTC
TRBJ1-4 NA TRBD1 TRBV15 CATSRVGTGREKLFF TGTGCCACCAGCAGAGTGGGGACAGGGCGTGAAAAACTGTTTTTT
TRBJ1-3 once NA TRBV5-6 CASSLVSGVDTIYF TGTGCCAGCAGCTTGGTATCAGGGGTAGACACCATATATTTT
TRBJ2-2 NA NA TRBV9 CASSVDNANTGELFF TGTGCCAGCAGCGTCGACAACGCGAACACCGGGGAGCTGTTTTTT
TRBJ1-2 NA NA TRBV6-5 CASSLQTNYGYTF TGTGCCAGCAGTCTGCAGACTAACTATGGCTACACCTTC
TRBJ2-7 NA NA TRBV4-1 CASSQAIPYEQYF TGCGCCAGCAGCCAAGCCATCCCCTACGAGCAGTACTTC
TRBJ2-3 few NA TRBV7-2 CASSPFDRENAQYF TGTGCCAGCAGCCCTTTCGACCGGGAAAATGCGCAGTATTTT
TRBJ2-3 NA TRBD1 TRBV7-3 CASSSTGAPGTDTQYF TGTGCCAGCAGCTCGACAGGGGCCCCTGGCACAGATACGCAGTATTTT
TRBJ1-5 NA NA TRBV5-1 CASSLDRGPQHF TGCGCCAGCAGCTTGGATCGAGGGCCCCAGCATTTT
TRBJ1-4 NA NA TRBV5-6 CASSFKNEKLFF TGTGCCAGCAGCTTTAAAAATGAAAAACTGTTTTTT
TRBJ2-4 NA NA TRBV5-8 CASSLSRGWGNIQYF TGTGCCAGCAGCTTGTCACGGGGTTGGGGAAACATTCAGTACTTC
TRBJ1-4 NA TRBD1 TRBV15 CATSPGTDNEKLFF TGTGCCACCAGCCCCGGGACAGATAATGAAAAACTGTTTTTT
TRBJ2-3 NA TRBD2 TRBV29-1 CSVTRGLAGGTPSDTQYF TGCAGCGTTACCCGAGGACTAGCGGGAGGGACACCCTCAGATACGCAGTATTTT
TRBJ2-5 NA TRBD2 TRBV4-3 CASSQELAEETQYF TGCGCCAGCAGCCAAGAACTAGCGGAAGAGACCCAGTACTTC
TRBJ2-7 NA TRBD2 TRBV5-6 CASSLRSGGAGEQYF TGTGCCAGCAGCTTGAGGAGCGGGGGGGCTGGAGAGCAGTACTTC
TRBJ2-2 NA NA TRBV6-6 CASRAGLGSTGELFF TGTGCCAGCAGGGCGGGCCTGGGGTCCACCGGGGAGCTGTTTTTT
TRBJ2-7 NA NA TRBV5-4 CASRSTEGVEQYF TGTGCCAGCAGATCAACGGAGGGCGTGGAGCAGTACTTC
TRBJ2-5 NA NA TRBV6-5 CASSNPGETQYF TGTGCCAGCAGTAATCCGGGGGAGACCCAGTACTTC
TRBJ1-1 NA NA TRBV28 CASITTSRGWTEAFF TGTGCCAGCATCACAACCAGCAGGGGTTGGACTGAAGCTTTCTTT
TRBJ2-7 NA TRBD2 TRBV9 CASSSGLAGGYEQYF TGTGCCAGCAGTTCCGGACTAGCGGGGGGGTACGAGCAGTACTTC
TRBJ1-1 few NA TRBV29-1 CSAKGGLRRSTEAFF TGCAGCGCCAAAGGGGGTCTAAGAAGAAGTACTGAAGCTTTCTTT
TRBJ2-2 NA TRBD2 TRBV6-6 CASSTGLANTGELFF TGTGCCAGCAGTACTGGACTAGCGAACACCGGGGAGCTGTTTTTT
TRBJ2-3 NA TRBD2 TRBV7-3 CASSARGGGSTDTQYF TGTGCCAGCAGCGCGCGGGGGGGCGGAAGCACAGATACGCAGTATTTT
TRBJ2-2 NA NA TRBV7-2 CASSRYTGELFF TGTGCCAGCAGCCGGTACACCGGGGAGCTGTTTTTT
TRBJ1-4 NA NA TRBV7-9 CASSFRGNEKLFF TGTGCCAGCAGCTTCCGGGGTAATGAAAAACTGTTTTTT
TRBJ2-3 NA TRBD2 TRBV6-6 CASSYWPGTKTDTQYF TGTGCCAGCAGTTACTGGCCCGGGACTAAAACAGATACGCAGTATTTT
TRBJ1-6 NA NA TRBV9 CASSVGNRANSPLHF TGTGCCAGCAGCGTAGGCAACAGGGCGAATTCACCCCTCCACTTT
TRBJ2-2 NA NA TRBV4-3 CASTRPRVPGELFF TGCGCCAGCACTCGACCCAGGGTTCCCGGGGAGCTGTTTTTT
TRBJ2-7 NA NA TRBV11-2 CASSATGHEQYF TGTGCCAGCAGCGCAACAGGGCACGAGCAGTACTTC
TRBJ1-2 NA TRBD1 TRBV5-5 CASSLEQGLSYGYTF TGTGCCAGCAGCTTGGAACAGGGGCTAAGCTATGGCTACACCTTC
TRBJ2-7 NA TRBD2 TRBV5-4 CASSLALRGNSYEQYF TGTGCCAGCAGCTTGGCCTTGCGGGGGAACTCCTACGAGCAGTACTTC
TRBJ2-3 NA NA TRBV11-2 CASSLIAVPSTDTQYF TGTGCCAGCAGCTTGATAGCGGTCCCTAGCACAGATACGCAGTATTTT
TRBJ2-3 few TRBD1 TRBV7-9 CASSPRTGGTDTQYF TGTGCCAGCAGCCCAAGGACAGGGGGCACAGATACGCAGTATTTT
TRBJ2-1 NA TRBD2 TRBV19 CASSAASGGQEQFF TGTGCCAGTAGTGCCGCTAGCGGGGGGCAAGAGCAGTTCTTC
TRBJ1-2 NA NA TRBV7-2 CASSPSFGYGYTF TGTGCCAGCAGCCCCTCTTTCGGCTATGGCTACACCTTC
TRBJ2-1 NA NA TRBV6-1 CASSLLGAEYNEQFF TGTGCCAGCAGCCTTCTAGGGGCGGAGTACAATGAGCAGTTCTTC